What follows are 2 T cell receptor beta chains derived from one specimen sequenced in a study of T cell changes during pregnancy in multiple sclerosis. The data were produced by immunoSEQ multiplex PCR, yet TCRdb's version contains in-frame clones alone and is incomplete. Seen here are over 45,000 clones, 80% to 95% observed once, and the top ten hold around 0.5%. Sequences were derived from CD4+ T cells from peripheral blood mononuclear cells, sampled after pregnancy. Receptors originate from a female donor with multiple sclerosis, enrolled in a pregnancy study.

The J gene is TRBJ2-3, the V gene TRBV5-1; 8 bases match TRBD1. The CDR3 runs to 16 residues. Germline V CDR1 and CDR2: SGHRS, YFSETQ. V dropped 4 bases and J dropped 4; count of bases not matched to a gene: 11. CDR3 in amino acids: CASSRLAGGTADTQYF. The CDR3 coding sequence is TGCGCCAGCAGCCGATTAGCAGGGGGCACGGCAGATACGCAGTATTTT.

The chain links TRBV14 to TRBJ1-4; tentative D call: TRBD1 (6 bases). Germline V gene sequence: CDR1 SGHDN, CDR2 FVKESK. V lost 0 bases to trimming and J lost 7 bases, with 15 bases between them. This CDR3 has 16 amino acids. This CDR3 is CASSQDYGRGGEKLFF. The CDR3 bases are TGTGCCAGCAGCCAAGATTATGGAAGGGGGGGTGAAAAACTGTTTTTT.